This T cell receptor (beta chain) was recorded in a study of radiotherapy plus CTLA-4 blockade in lung cancer. Sequencing used immunoSEQ multiplex PCR; TCRdb keeps in-frame clones, though not all of them. The sample holds about 59,000 clones, approximately 68% seen once. CDR3 length: 15 residues. The germline V and J ends were trimmed by 5 bases and 2 bases, with 15 bases remaining between them. Germline CDR1 SEHNR, CDR2 FQNEAQ (reference sequence). Study-level results: Clones of tumor-derived TCRs expanded in blood after radiotherapy plus ipilimumab.

Comment on this clone: Antigen: not known.

The chain recombines TRBV7-9 with TRBJ1-2; D not resolved. The receptor's source is a human donor with non-small cell lung cancer whose response to radiotherapy plus ipilimumab could not be evaluated. The sequencing used peripheral blood, collected from a patient treated with radiotherapy plus ipilimumab. This CDR3 reads CASSRGMVPNYGYTF. DNA of the CDR3: TGTGCCAGCAGCCGAGGAATGGTGCCAAACTATGGCTACACCTTC.